The rows below give T cell receptor beta chains drawn from one sample of a study of Ad26.COV2.S vaccination and SARS-CoV-2 variants. TCRdb's table, derived via immunoSEQ multiplex PCR, lists solely in-frame clones and lacks some. The sample includes around 400,000 clones, about nine tenths of them seen just once. Sequencing used peripheral blood, obtained in a trial of Ad26.COV2.S vaccine versus placebo. The receptors were gathered from a person aged 18-60 years who received the Ad26.COV2.S COVID-19 vaccine or a placebo. Each CDR3 is given with its conserved first and last residue. The order of the fields is clone size, V gene, D gene, J gene, CDR3 protein, CDR3 DNA. D genes are given only for firm matches. Clone size, where shown, is once, few, many, or a class for clones that have expanded.

-,TRBV5-1,TRBD2,TRBJ2-3,CASSGLAGPDTQYF,TGCGCCAGCAGCGGACTAGCGGGGCCAGATACGCAGTATTTT
-,TRBV11-2,TRBD1,TRBJ2-5,CASSLEGTGFFGETQYF,TGTGCCAGCAGCTTGGAAGGGACAGGTTTTTTCGGGGAGACCCAGTACTTC
-,TRBV30,-,TRBJ1-3,CAWSKSFSGNTIYF,TGTGCCTGGAGTAAAAGTTTCTCTGGAAACACCATATATTTT
few,TRBV6-4,-,TRBJ1-1,CASSEGPADTEAFF,TGTGCCAGCAGTGAAGGACCGGCGGACACTGAAGCTTTCTTT
-,TRBV28,-,TRBJ1-1,CASSPRTVLTEAFF,TGTGCCAGCAGTCCCCGGACAGTGCTCACTGAAGCTTTCTTT
-,TRBV21-1,-,TRBJ2-3,CASSKEEFGGHGVSDTQYF,TGTGCCAGCAGCAAAGAAGAATTTGGGGGGCATGGGGTATCAGATACGCAGTATTTT
-,TRBV2,-,TRBJ2-7,CASSDEVQYF,TGTGCCAGCAGTGATGAAGTGCAGTACTTC
-,TRBV19,TRBD1,TRBJ2-5,CASSTSTGGGETQYF,TGTGCCAGTAGTACTTCGACAGGGGGGGGAGAGACCCAGTACTTC
-,TRBV30,TRBD2,TRBJ2-7,CACGPGGEQYF,TGTGCCTGCGGACCGGGAGGCGAGCAGTACTTC
-,TRBV2,TRBD1,TRBJ1-2,CASSGEDRSGYTF,TGTGCCAGCAGTGGAGAGGACAGGAGTGGCTACACCTTC
-,TRBV6-5,TRBD1,TRBJ1-1,CASRVDRASEAFF,TGTGCCAGCAGGGTAGACAGGGCATCTGAAGCTTTCTTT
once,TRBV2,TRBD1,TRBJ1-4,CASSPGQGSGEKLFF,TGTGCCAGCAGTCCGGGACAGGGGTCTGGAGAAAAACTGTTTTTT
-,TRBV15,TRBD1,TRBJ1-3,CATSMGQAAGNTIYF,TGTGCCACCAGCATGGGACAGGCTGCTGGAAACACCATATATTTT
few,TRBV6-5,-,TRBJ1-6,CASSSRPPALKSPLHF,TGTGCCAGCAGTTCTCGCCCCCCCGCGCTCAAATCACCCCTCCACTTT
-,TRBV15,-,TRBJ2-3,CATSLGISTDTQYF,TGTGCCACCAGCCTTGGGATTAGCACAGATACGCAGTATTTT
-,TRBV19,-,TRBJ2-3,CASSIAAGGDTQYF,TGTGCCAGTAGTATAGCCGCAGGAGGGGATACGCAGTATTTT
-,TRBV9,-,TRBJ2-6,CASSEGAGSGANVLTF,TGTGCCAGCAGCGAGGGGGCGGGATCAGGGGCCAACGTCCTGACTTTC
-,TRBV5-1,TRBD1,TRBJ1-3,CASSSTGGNTIYF,TGCGCCAGCAGCTCGACAGGGGGGAACACCATATATTTT
-,TRBV28,TRBD1,TRBJ1-4,CASSLLERQGPNEKLFF,TGTGCCAGCAGTTTACTTGAACGACAGGGGCCTAATGAAAAACTGTTTTTT
-,TRBV30,-,TRBJ1-3,CAWGASGNTIYF,TGTGCCTGGGGGGCCTCTGGAAACACCATATATTTT
-,TRBV7-6,TRBD2,TRBJ2-3,CASSLGTSASGADTQYF,TGTGCCAGCAGCTTAGGGACTAGCGCGTCGGGTGCAGATACGCAGTATTTT
once,TRBV3-1/TRBV3-2,TRBD2,TRBJ2-1,CASSQGLAGVYEQFF,TGTGCCAGCAGCCAAGGCCTAGCGGGAGTATATGAGCAGTTCTTC
-,TRBV3-1/TRBV3-2,TRBD2,TRBJ2-2,CASSQDLVSGSAGELFF,TGTGCCAGCAGCCAAGATCTTGTTAGCGGGAGTGCGGGGGAGCTGTTTTTT
once,TRBV28,TRBD2,TRBJ2-7,CASIGLAGAYEQYF,TGTGCCAGCATAGGGCTAGCGGGGGCCTACGAGCAGTACTTC
-,TRBV5-4,TRBD2,TRBJ2-3,CASSPGGLAGGYTQYF,TGTGCCAGCAGCCCGGGGGGACTAGCGGGAGGATATACGCAGTATTTT
few,TRBV15,-,TRBJ2-5,CATSRDSGAQYF,TGTGCCACCAGCAGAGACTCAGGGGCCCAGTACTTC
many,TRBV19,-,TRBJ1-5,CASKVVASANSNQPQHF,TGTGCCAGTAAAGTAGTGGCGTCGGCTAATAGCAATCAGCCCCAGCATTTT
-,TRBV6-1,TRBD1,TRBJ1-5,CASSEISGQGYQPQHF,TGTGCCAGCAGTGAAATTAGCGGACAGGGCTATCAGCCCCAGCATTTT
few,TRBV9,TRBD1,TRBJ1-1,CASSLGTASIFEAFF,TGTGCCAGCAGCCTCGGGACAGCGAGCATATTTGAAGCTTTCTTT
-,TRBV4-2,TRBD1,TRBJ2-7,CASRLGQSGSYEQYF,TGTGCCAGCCGTCTGGGACAGAGCGGCTCCTACGAGCAGTACTTC
-,TRBV28,TRBD2,TRBJ2-3,CASSGRGRVSDTQYF,TGTGCCAGCAGTGGGAGGGGCAGGGTGTCAGATACGCAGTATTTT
-,TRBV12-3/TRBV12-4,-,TRBJ1-2,CASTQSPLRGYTF,TGTGCCAGCACCCAGAGCCCGCTTAGAGGCTACACCTTC
-,TRBV20-1,TRBD2,TRBJ2-4,CSASSGVTGNIQYF,TGCAGTGCTAGTAGCGGGGTAACAGGAAACATTCAGTACTTC
-,TRBV11-3,-,TRBJ2-1,CASSLDFDAADKFF,TGTGCCAGCAGCTTAGATTTTGACGCGGCAGATAAGTTCTTC
-,TRBV6-5,-,TRBJ2-1,CASRLSLGTNEQFF,TGTGCCAGCAGACTTTCCCTCGGGACCAATGAGCAGTTCTTC
-,TRBV6-5,TRBD2,TRBJ2-3,CASSSPLAGSTDTQYF,TGTGCCAGCAGTTCGCCGCTAGCGGGAAGCACAGATACGCAGTATTTT
-,TRBV6-5,TRBD2,TRBJ2-1,CASRGAGGYNEQFF,TGTGCCAGCAGGGGAGCGGGGGGATACAATGAGCAGTTCTTC
once,TRBV5-6,TRBD2,TRBJ2-7,CASSWAGTTYEQYF,TGTGCCAGCAGCTGGGCCGGGACTACCTACGAGCAGTACTTC
-,TRBV27,TRBD2,TRBJ2-1,CASSTRSGGSYNEQFF,TGTGCCAGCAGTACCAGGTCGGGGGGCTCCTACAATGAGCAGTTCTTC
-,TRBV18,-,TRBJ1-4,CASSPEEKLFF,TGTGCCAGCTCACCGGAGGAAAAACTGTTTTTT
-,TRBV10-3,-,TRBJ1-1,CAISTKESGDTEAFF,TGTGCCATCAGCACCAAGGAATCCGGTGACACTGAAGCTTTCTTT
-,TRBV9,-,TRBJ2-1,CASSVGGFSYNEQFF,TGTGCCAGCAGCGTAGGAGGTTTCTCCTACAATGAGCAGTTCTTC
-,TRBV2,TRBD1,TRBJ1-1,CASGGQGNTEAFF,TGTGCCAGCGGGGGACAGGGTAACACTGAAGCTTTCTTT
-,TRBV11-2,-,TRBJ1-2,CASSASTASNYGYTF,TGTGCCAGCAGCGCCTCGACAGCTTCTAACTATGGCTACACCTTC
few,TRBV7-2,-,TRBJ2-7,CASSLSGGLHEQYF,TGTGCCAGCAGCCTCTCGGGGGGCCTTCACGAGCAGTACTTC
-,TRBV29-1,-,TRBJ1-5,CSLRAGGRNQPQHF,TGCAGCTTGCGGGCGGGGGGACGCAATCAGCCCCAGCATTTT
-,TRBV30,-,TRBJ2-1,CAWSPQWNEQFF,TGTGCCTGGAGCCCCCAGTGGAATGAGCAGTTCTTC
-,TRBV19,-,TRBJ1-3,CASAETVTGNTIYF,TGTGCCAGTGCGGAAACGGTCACTGGAAACACCATATATTTT
-,TRBV7-2,-,TRBJ2-2,CASSLVPRTPTNTGELFF,TGTGCCAGCAGCTTAGTCCCCCGGACACCTACGAACACCGGGGAGCTGTTTTTT
-,TRBV7-6,TRBD2,TRBJ2-5,CASSLGAGGTIQETQYF,TGTGCCAGCAGCTTAGGGGCGGGAGGGACAATCCAAGAGACCCAGTACTTC